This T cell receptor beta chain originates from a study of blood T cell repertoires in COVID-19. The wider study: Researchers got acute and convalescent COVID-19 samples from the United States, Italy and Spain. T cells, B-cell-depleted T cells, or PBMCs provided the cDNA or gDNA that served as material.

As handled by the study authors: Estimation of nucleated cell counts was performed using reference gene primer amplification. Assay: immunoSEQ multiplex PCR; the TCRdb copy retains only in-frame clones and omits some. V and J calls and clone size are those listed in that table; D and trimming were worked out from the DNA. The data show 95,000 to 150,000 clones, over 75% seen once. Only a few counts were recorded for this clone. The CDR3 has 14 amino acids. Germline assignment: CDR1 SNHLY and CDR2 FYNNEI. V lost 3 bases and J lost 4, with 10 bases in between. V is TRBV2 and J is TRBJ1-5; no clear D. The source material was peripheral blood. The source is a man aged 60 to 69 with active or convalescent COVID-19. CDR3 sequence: CASSDSQANQPQHF. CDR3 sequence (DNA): TGTGCCAGCAGTGACAGCCAAGCGAATCAGCCCCAGCATTTT.